This is a list of T cell receptor beta chains from one sample in a study of cytomegalovirus exposure and HLA in healthy donors. The table came from immunoSEQ multiplex PCR; TCRdb's copy has only in-frame clones and leaves some out. The table lists 150,000 to 190,000 clones, about 75% of them singletons. The sample consisted of PBMCs. The receptors originated from a man aged 18 to 29 in good health and CMV-seronegative. Both conserved end residues are part of each CDR3. Each record gives: V gene, clone size, D gene, J gene, CDR3 DNA, CDR3 protein. The D gene is left open where the match is weak. A clone size is listed for some rows: how often the clone was seen (once, few, many), or a class if it is expanded.

>TRBV30|once|-|TRBJ2-7
TGTGCCTGGGCCCGGGCCTACGAGCAGTACTTC
CAWARAYEQYF
>TRBV7-9|-|-|TRBJ2-2
TGTGCCAGCAGCTTAGCGCTAAGAGGCGCGAACACCGGGGAGCTGTTTTTT
CASSLALRGANTGELFF
>TRBV10-3|-|-|TRBJ2-3
TGTGCCATCAGTGAGACAAACCCCCACCTCGATACGCAGTATTTT
CAISETNPHLDTQYF
>TRBV6-1|few|TRBD2|TRBJ2-1
TGTGCCAGCAGTGAAGCCGGCGGGAGAGGTATTTTGGACTACAATGAGCAGTTCTTC
CASSEAGGRGILDYNEQFF
>TRBV9|-|-|TRBJ2-7
TGTGCCAGCAGCGTAGAGTTGGGGGGCTACGAGCAGTACTTC
CASSVELGGYEQYF
>TRBV10-1|few|TRBD2|TRBJ2-7
TGCGCCAGCAGTGATCAGCGGGAGGGCCCCGAGCAGTACTTC
CASSDQREGPEQYF
>TRBV7-2|-|-|TRBJ2-3
TGTGCCAGCAGCTCGCAGGGTCCTAGCACAGATACGCAGTATTTT
CASSSQGPSTDTQYF
>TRBV25-1|-|-|TRBJ2-7
TGTGCCAGCAGTGGTCAGCGTTACGAGCAGTACTTC
CASSGQRYEQYF
>TRBV7-9|-|-|TRBJ2-1
TGTGCCAGCAGCTTAGTGATGGCAGGGGAGGGGAATGAGCAGTTCTTC
CASSLVMAGEGNEQFF
>TRBV25-1|-|TRBD1|TRBJ1-1
TGTGCCAGCAGTAAACCGGGACAGGGGAACACTGAAGCTTTCTTT
CASSKPGQGNTEAFF
>TRBV28|-|-|TRBJ1-1
TGTGCCAGCACCAACAGGGCAGCTGGGAACACTGAAGCTTTCTTT
CASTNRAAGNTEAFF
>TRBV19|-|TRBD1|TRBJ1-2
TGTGCCAGTAGTATAGATGGGGACAGGGCGTGGGGAACCAACTATGGCTACACCTTC
CASSIDGDRAWGTNYGYTF
>TRBV6-5|-|-|TRBJ1-1
TGTGCCAGCAGTGGCAGGGGTCCCGACACTGAAGCTTTCTTT
CASSGRGPDTEAFF
>TRBV18|once|TRBD2|TRBJ2-7
TGTGCCAGCTCGCCCGCGGCTAGCGGGATCAACGAGCAGTACTTC
CASSPAASGINEQYF
>TRBV6-5|-|TRBD2|TRBJ2-7
TGTGCCAGCAGTTACAGGCGGACTAGCGGTACCTACGAGCAGTACTTC
CASSYRRTSGTYEQYF
>TRBV19|few|TRBD1|TRBJ2-5
TGTGCCAGTAGTATGGGGACAGCCAAAGAGACCCAGTACTTC
CASSMGTAKETQYF
>TRBV27|-|TRBD2|TRBJ2-3
TGTGCCAGCACCCCCAGAGTCCCCGGGACTAGCGGAAACACAGATACGCAGTATTTT
CASTPRVPGTSGNTDTQYF
>TRBV6-5|once|-|TRBJ1-2
TGTGCCAGCAGTTCTTCCGGGACACTTTATGGCTACACCTTC
CASSSSGTLYGYTF
>TRBV5-1|-|-|TRBJ2-1
TGCGCCAGCAGCCCCCGGGTAGCCAGCAATGAGCAGTTCTTC
CASSPRVASNEQFF
>TRBV9|few|TRBD2|TRBJ2-5
TGTGCCAGCAGCGTAGCGAGCGGGAGGGCCCCAGAGACCCAGTACTTC
CASSVASGRAPETQYF
>TRBV27|-|-|TRBJ2-1
TGTGCCAGCAACACCGGCGGTAGCTCAGCGGGCAATGAGCAGTTCTTC
CASNTGGSSAGNEQFF
>TRBV21-1|-|-|TRBJ2-5
TGTGCCAGCAGCAAAGATTGGACAGGTGGTGCAGAGACCCAGTACTTC
CASSKDWTGGAETQYF
>TRBV21-1|few|-|TRBJ2-7
TGTGCCAGCAGCAAACCCCCGGGCAGGGCGTCCTACGAGCAGTACTTC
CASSKPPGRASYEQYF
>TRBV21-1|-|-|TRBJ2-7
TGTGCCAGCCCTCACGGGGGGCCGTTAAGTATTACCTACGAGCAGTACTTC
CASPHGGPLSITYEQYF
>TRBV6-1|-|-|TRBJ2-1
TGTGCCAGCAGTATCCAGGCCCCAAACAATGAGCAGTTCTTC
CASSIQAPNNEQFF
>TRBV28|-|TRBD1|TRBJ2-7
TGTGCCAGCACCTTCCCAGGGGGCGGATCGTACGAGCAGTACTTC
CASTFPGGGSYEQYF
>TRBV28|few|-|TRBJ2-7
TGTGCCAGCAGTACATACCGGGACAAGCAGTACTTC
CASSTYRDKQYF
>TRBV19|-|TRBD1|TRBJ1-5
TGTGCCAGTAGTAATAGGCAGGCAGGGGGTCAGCCCCAGCATTTT
CASSNRQAGGQPQHF
>TRBV21-1|-|-|TRBJ2-2
TGTGCCAGCAGCAAAGACGAGGCGGGACGGAACACCGGGGAGCTGTTTTTT
CASSKDEAGRNTGELFF
>TRBV13|-|TRBD1|TRBJ1-1
TGTGCCAGCAGCTTAGGGGGGACAGGGACCATGAACACTGAAGCTTTCTTT
CASSLGGTGTMNTEAFF
>TRBV15|-|-|TRBJ2-7
TGTGCCACCAGCAGAGACCGTAAACCTGGGGCATCCGAGCAGTACTTC
CATSRDRKPGASEQYF
>TRBV5-1|few|TRBD2|TRBJ2-7
TGCGCCAGCAGCAAGACTAGCGGGACTCCCTACGAGCAGTACTTC
CASSKTSGTPYEQYF
>TRBV6-1|-|TRBD1|TRBJ1-2
TGTGCCAGCAGTGAAGTACCAGGGGGGCATGGCTACACCTTC
CASSEVPGGHGYTF
>TRBV30|-|-|TRBJ1-5
TGTGCCTGGAGTGTACTCGAGGGGGGCAATCAGCCCCAGCATTTT
CAWSVLEGGNQPQHF
>TRBV2|-|-|TRBJ1-2
TGTGCCAGCAGTGTTCAGGGGCCTATTGGCTACACCTTC
CASSVQGPIGYTF
>TRBV19|-|TRBD1|TRBJ1-5
TGTGCCACGGGACAGGGTTATAGCAATCAGCCCCAGCATTTT
CATGQGYSNQPQHF
>TRBV19|-|-|TRBJ1-3
TGTGCCAGTAGTATCTGGGCAGGAAACACCATATATTTT
CASSIWAGNTIYF
>TRBV7-2|-|-|TRBJ2-7
TGTGCCAGCAGCTTATTCCAGGGGAGCTACGAGCAGTACTTC
CASSLFQGSYEQYF
>TRBV28|-|TRBD1|TRBJ2-1
TGTGCCAGCAGTCTTCGGGCGGGCAGGGGGCATGAGCAGTTCTTC
CASSLRAGRGHEQFF
>TRBV5-4|-|TRBD2|TRBJ2-1
TGTGCCAGCAGCTTGGGGGGACTAGCGGGAGGGCCGGGGCTTAACAATGAGCAGTTCTTC
CASSLGGLAGGPGLNNEQFF
>TRBV11-2|-|-|TRBJ1-4
TGTGCCAGCAGCTTAGGGCCCGCAAATGAAAAACTGTTTTTT
CASSLGPANEKLFF
>TRBV5-4|once|TRBD1|TRBJ1-1
TGTGCCAGCAGCGGACGGACAGGGAATGTAGACACTGAAGCTTTCTTT
CASSGRTGNVDTEAFF
>TRBV4-1|-|-|TRBJ1-2
TGCGCCAGCAGCCAAGGGAGGCAGCGGACTAACTATGGCTACACCTTC
CASSQGRQRTNYGYTF
>TRBV19|-|TRBD1|TRBJ2-7
TGTGCCAGTAGTATCACCTCAGGGGGCGGCGAGCAGTACTTC
CASSITSGGGEQYF
>TRBV6-5|once|-|TRBJ2-3
TGTGCCAGCAGTTACGGCAGGGGCACAGATACGCAGTATTTT
CASSYGRGTDTQYF
>TRBV25-1|-|TRBD1|TRBJ1-2
TGTGCCAGCAGTGACCGACAGGGGGGAATCTATGGCTACACCTTC
CASSDRQGGIYGYTF
>TRBV19|-|TRBD1|TRBJ2-5
TGTGCCACATCGACAGGGGGACAAGAGACCCAGTACTTC
CATSTGGQETQYF
>TRBV4-1|once|-|TRBJ2-7
TGCGCCAGCAGCCAAGAGGGGGGAAACTACGAGCAGTACTTC
CASSQEGGNYEQYF
>TRBV7-2|-|-|TRBJ2-5
TGTGCCAGCAGCTTACGGGGACAAGGGGCTTTGGGCCTTCTGCAGACCCAGTACTTC
CASSLRGQGALGLLQTQYF
>TRBV7-9|-|TRBD2|TRBJ2-2
TGTGCCAGCAGCGATCAAGGACTAGCGGGAGGATCCACCGGGGAGCTGTTTTTT
CASSDQGLAGGSTGELFF
>TRBV4-3|-|TRBD2|TRBJ2-7
TGCGCCAGCAGCCAAGGTCGGGGGACTACTACTAACTACGAGCAGTACTTC
CASSQGRGTTTNYEQYF
>TRBV2|-|TRBD1|TRBJ2-6
TGTGCCTTCCGAGACAGGGAATCTGGGGCCAACGTCCTGACTTTC
CAFRDRESGANVLTF
>TRBV9|-|-|TRBJ2-2
TGTGCCAGCAGCCGATCCTCGTGGACAGAACGCGGGGAGCTGTTTTTT
CASSRSSWTERGELFF
>TRBV4-3|-|TRBD2|TRBJ2-2
TGCGCCAGCAGCCAAAACCAGCTAGCGGGTAACACCGGGGAGCTGTTTTTT
CASSQNQLAGNTGELFF